This TCR beta chain was captured by sequencing in a study of blood T cells in healthy people across ages. Per sample, no less than 5.5 micrograms of total RNA were extracted. This clonotype was detected only a few times. Its specificity is unknown. The germline V gene has CDR1 SSHAT and CDR2 FNYEAQ (reference sequence). The CDR3 runs 14 residues. A second about 6 to 12 cycle PCR used barcoded and J-beta primers. Using its own MiXCR run on the 5' RACE reads, TCRdb lists one record per CDR3 protein. The sample shows hundreds of thousands of distinct CDR3 sequences, around 42% of them seen only once. Study results and limitations: With age, beta diversity per million T cells declined roughly linearly, significantly by 40.

V and J are TRBV7-7 and TRBJ2-1, with a tentative D call TRBD1 (5 bases). The sequencing sample was made of blood. The TCR comes from a man in his fifties or sixties in good health. The CDR3 sequence is CASPRKGDDDEQFF. CDR3 bases: TGTGCTAGCCCCCGGAAAGGGGATGACGATGAGCAGTTCTTC.